This T cell receptor beta chain was found in a study of PD-1 blockade in classical Hodgkin lymphoma. The method was immunoSEQ multiplex PCR; TCRdb's version includes in-frame clones alone and lacks a portion of them. The profile shows more than 10,000 clones, 80% of them singletons. Autologous stem cell transplantation was followed by relapse in every patient, and brentuximab vedotin exposure varied. This clone was counted a few times. V was shortened by 0 bases and J by 5 bases, with 13 bases between the two germline ends. Germline CDR1 and CDR2: MGHDK and SYGVNS. CDR3 length: 15 residues. The rearrangement links TRBV25-1 to TRBJ1-2; D may be TRBD1 (5 bases). This TCR derives from a human donor with classical Hodgkin lymphoma. The starting material was peripheral blood mononuclear cells (PBMCs), obtained at baseline. CDR3 nucleotide sequence: TGTGCCAGCAGTGAATATGGCAGGGACCCGTATGGCTACACCTTC. This gives the protein CASSEYGRDPYGYTF.